There are a few counts of the clone carrying this TCR beta chain. The data were taken from a study of shared clonotypes between healthy human individuals. Study-wide background: A couple of women and a few men aged 18 to 49 served as donors.

Trimming at V came to 7 bases and at J to 6 bases, leaving 3 bases not matched to a gene. Germline V gives CDR1 LNHDA, CDR2 SQIVND (reference sequence). This CDR3 spans 12 amino acids. Assay used: immunoSEQ multiplex PCR; TCRdb lists only in-frame clones, some missing. This table holds about 2.3 million clones, around 93% found once. The sequenced sample consisted of naive CD4+ T cells from PBMCs. Subset specified: CD45RA+ positively selected. The V call is TRBV19, the J call TRBJ1-5; 7 bases line up with TRBD1. This TCR was sampled from a man aged 18-30 years in good health. Some clones in this sample may be carry-over from other donors' samples. CDR3 residues: CASNRGGQPQHF. DNA for the CDR3: TGTGCCAGTAACAGGGGAGGTCAGCCCCAGCATTTT.